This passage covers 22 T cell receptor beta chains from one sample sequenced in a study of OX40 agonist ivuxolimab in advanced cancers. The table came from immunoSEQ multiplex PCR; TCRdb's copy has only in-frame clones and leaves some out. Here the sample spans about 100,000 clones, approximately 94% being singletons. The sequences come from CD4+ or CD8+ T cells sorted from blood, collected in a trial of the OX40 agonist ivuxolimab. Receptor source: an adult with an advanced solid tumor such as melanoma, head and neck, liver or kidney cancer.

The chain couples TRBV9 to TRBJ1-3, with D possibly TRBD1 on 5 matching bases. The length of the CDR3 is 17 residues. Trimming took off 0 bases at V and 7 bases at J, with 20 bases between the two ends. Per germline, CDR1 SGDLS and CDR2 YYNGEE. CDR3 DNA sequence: TGTGCCAGCAGCGTAGGCCAGTCCCTGGGGCTAGGGAACACCATATATTTT. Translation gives CASSVGQSLGLGNTIYF.

The CDR3 loop is CASSSGLNTEAFF. The CDR3 DNA follows: TGTGCCAGCAGCTCAGGGTTGAACACTGAAGCTTTCTTT. This sequence joins TRBV11-1 and TRBJ1-1; TRBD1 is a possible D gene (5 bases). Germline V lookup: CDR1 SGHAT, CDR2 FQDESV (reference sequence). V lost 4 bases and J lost 0, with 6 bases in between. This CDR3 is 13 amino acids long.

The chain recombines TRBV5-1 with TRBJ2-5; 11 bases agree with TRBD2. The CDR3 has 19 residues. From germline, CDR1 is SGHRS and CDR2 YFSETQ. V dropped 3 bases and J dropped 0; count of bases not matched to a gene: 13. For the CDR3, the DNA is TGCGCCAGCAGCTCACCCCGATGGGGACTAGCGGACCACCAAGAGACCCAGTACTTC. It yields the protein CASSSPRWGLADHQETQYF.

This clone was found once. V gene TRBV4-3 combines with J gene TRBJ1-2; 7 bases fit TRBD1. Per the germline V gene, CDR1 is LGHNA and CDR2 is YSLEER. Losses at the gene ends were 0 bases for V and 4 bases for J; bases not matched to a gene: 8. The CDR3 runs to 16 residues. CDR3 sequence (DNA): TGCGCCAGCAGCCAAGATTTCGACAGGGACGGCTATGGCTACACCTTC. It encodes CASSQDFDRDGYGYTF.

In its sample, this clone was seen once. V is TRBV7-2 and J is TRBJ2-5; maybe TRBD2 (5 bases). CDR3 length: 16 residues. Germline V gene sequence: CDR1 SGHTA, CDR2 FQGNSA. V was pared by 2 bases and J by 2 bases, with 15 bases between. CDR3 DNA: TGTGCCAGCAGCTTATTCAGCGGAGTGCTACAAGAGACCCAGTACTTC. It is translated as CASSLFSGVLQETQYF.

CDR3 DNA sequence: TGTGCCAGCAGCTTGCGGGCGGTACGCGTTCAGTATTTT. Its protein product is CASSLRAVRVQYF. J is TRBJ2-3 and V is TRBV7-2; tentative D call: TRBD2 (5 bases). V was shortened by 3 bases and J by 12 bases, with 16 bases between the two germline ends. Per the germline V gene, CDR1 is SGHTA and CDR2 is FQGNSA. This CDR3 contains 13 residues. The full variable domain, completed using reference TRBV7-2 and TRBJ2-3, is GAGVSQSPSNKVTEKGKDVELRCDPISGHTALYWYRQSLGQGLEFLIYFQGNSAPDKSGLPSDRFSAERTGGSVSTLTIQRTQQEDSAVYLCASSLRAVRVQYFGPGTRLTVL.

The chain's CDR3 is CASSSDRVNTEAFF. The CDR3 DNA is TGTGCCAGCAGCTCCGACAGGGTGAACACTGAAGCTTTCTTT. This chain joins TRBV5-4 and TRBJ1-1; 7 bases agree with TRBD1. CDR1 is SGHNT and CDR2 is YYREEE in the germline V gene (reference sequence). This CDR3 has 14 amino acids. The trim removed 3 bases at V and 0 bases at J, leaving 2 bases unmatched. Full variable domain (outside the CDR3, taken from reference TRBV5-4 and TRBJ1-1): ETGVTQSPTHLIKTRGQQVTLRCSSQSGHNTVSWYQQALGQGPQFIFQYYREEENGRGNFPPRFSGLQFPNYSSELNVNALELDDSALYLCASSSDRVNTEAFFGQGTRLTVV.

The CDR3 protein is CASSLEQDCYTF. The CDR3 nucleotides are TGTGCCAGCTCACTCGAACAGGACTGCTACACCTTC. V and J are TRBV21-1 and TRBJ1-2. TRBV21-1 is designated a pseudogene. This CDR3 contains 12 residues.

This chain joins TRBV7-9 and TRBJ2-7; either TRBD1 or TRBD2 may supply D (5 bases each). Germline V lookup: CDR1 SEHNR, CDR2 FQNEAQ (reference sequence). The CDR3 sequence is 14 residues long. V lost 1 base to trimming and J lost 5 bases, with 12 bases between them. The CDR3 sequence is CASSLGDGPNEQYF. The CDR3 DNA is TGTGCCAGCAGCTTAGGGGACGGCCCCAACGAGCAGTACTTC.

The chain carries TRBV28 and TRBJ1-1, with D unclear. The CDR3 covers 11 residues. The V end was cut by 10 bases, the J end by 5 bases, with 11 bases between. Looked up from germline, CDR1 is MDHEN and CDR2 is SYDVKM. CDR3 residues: CATETLTEAFF. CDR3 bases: TGTGCCACCGAAACTTTGACTGAAGCTTTCTTT.

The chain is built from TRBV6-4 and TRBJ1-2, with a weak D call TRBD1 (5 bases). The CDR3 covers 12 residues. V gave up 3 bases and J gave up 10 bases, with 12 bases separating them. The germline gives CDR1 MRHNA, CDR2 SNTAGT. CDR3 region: CASSETGGVYTF. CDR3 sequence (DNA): TGTGCCAGCAGTGAAACGGGGGGGGTCTACACCTTC.

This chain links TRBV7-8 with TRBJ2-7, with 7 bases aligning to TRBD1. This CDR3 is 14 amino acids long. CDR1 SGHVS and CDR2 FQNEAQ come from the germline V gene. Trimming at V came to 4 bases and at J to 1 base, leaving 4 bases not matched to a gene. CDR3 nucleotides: TGTGCCAGCAGCTCCCCGACAGGGTCCTACGAGCAGTACTTC. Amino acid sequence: CASSSPTGSYEQYF.

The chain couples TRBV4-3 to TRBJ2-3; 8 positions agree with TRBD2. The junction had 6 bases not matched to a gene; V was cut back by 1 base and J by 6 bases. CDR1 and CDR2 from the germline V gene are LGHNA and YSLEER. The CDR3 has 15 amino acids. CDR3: CASSQAGGQGDTQYF. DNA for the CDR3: TGCGCCAGCAGCCAAGCGGGGGGGCAGGGGGATACGCAGTATTTT.

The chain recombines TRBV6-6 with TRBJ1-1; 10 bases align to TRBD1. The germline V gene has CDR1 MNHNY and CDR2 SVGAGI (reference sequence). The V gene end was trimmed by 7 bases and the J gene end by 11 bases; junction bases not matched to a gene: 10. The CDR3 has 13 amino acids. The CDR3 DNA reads TGTGCCAGCACCCCGGACAGGGGGTGGAAGGCTTTCTTT. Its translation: CASTPDRGWKAFF.

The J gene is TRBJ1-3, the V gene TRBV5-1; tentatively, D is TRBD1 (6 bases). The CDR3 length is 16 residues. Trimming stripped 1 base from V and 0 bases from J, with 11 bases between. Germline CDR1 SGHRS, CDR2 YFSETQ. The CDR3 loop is CASSLLGAPSGNTIYF. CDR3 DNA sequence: TGCGCCAGCAGCTTGCTGGGGGCCCCCTCTGGAAACACCATATATTTT.

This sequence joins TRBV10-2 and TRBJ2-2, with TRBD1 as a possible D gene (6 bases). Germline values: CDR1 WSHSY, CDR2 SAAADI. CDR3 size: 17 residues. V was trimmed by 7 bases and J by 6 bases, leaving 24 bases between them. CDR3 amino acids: CASTKGAGAVGAGELFF. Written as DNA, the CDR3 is TGCGCCAGCACCAAAGGGGCAGGGGCCGTCGGTGCCGGGGAGCTGTTTTTT.

The CDR3 is CASSAGGTNYGYTF. The CDR3 nucleotides read TGTGCCAGCAGCGCAGGGGGGACAAACTATGGCTACACCTTC. The V gene is TRBV9, the J gene TRBJ1-2, with TRBD1 matching over 7 bases. The CDR3 covers 14 residues. Germline V lookup: CDR1 SGDLS, CDR2 YYNGEE. The V and J ends lost 3 bases and 2 bases, in that order; junction bases with no gene match: 4.

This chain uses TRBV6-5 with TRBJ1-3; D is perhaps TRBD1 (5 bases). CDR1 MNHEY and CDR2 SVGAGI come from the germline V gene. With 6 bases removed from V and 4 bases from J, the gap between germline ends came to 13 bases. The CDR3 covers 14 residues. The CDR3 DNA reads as TGTGCCAGCAGCTCGGGGGTCCCAGGAAACACCATATATTTT. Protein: CASSSGVPGNTIYF.

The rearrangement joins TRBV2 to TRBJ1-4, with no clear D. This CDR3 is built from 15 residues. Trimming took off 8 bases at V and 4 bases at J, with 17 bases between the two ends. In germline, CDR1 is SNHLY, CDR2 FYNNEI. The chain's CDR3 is CASSQDGRLNEKLFF. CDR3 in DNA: TGTGCCAGCTCGCAGGATGGACGGCTTAATGAAAAACTGTTTTTT.

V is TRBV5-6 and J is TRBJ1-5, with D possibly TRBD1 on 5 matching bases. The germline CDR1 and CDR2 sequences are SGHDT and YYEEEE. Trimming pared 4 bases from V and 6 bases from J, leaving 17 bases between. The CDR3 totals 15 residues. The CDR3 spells CASSHARRGVQPQHF. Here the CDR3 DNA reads TGTGCCAGCAGCCACGCCAGGCGGGGCGTTCAGCCCCAGCATTTT.

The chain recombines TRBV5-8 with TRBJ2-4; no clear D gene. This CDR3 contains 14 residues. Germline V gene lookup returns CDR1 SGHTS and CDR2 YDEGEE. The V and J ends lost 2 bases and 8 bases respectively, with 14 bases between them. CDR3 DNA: TGTGCCAGCAGCTTAGATCCCTCGGGCCACATTCAGTACTTC. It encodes CASSLDPSGHIQYF.

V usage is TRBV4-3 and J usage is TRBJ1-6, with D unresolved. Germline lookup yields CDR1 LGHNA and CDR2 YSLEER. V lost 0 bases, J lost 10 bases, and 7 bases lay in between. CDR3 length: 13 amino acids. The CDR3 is CASSQDWASPLHF. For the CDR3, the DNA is TGCGCCAGCAGCCAAGATTGGGCGTCACCCCTCCACTTT.